The 28 T cell receptor beta chains reported below all come from one sample, sequenced in a study of neurological immune-mediated disorders. A single record per CDR3 protein comes from TCRdb applying MiXCR to the 5' RACE reads. The data show tens of thousands of distinct CDR3 sequences, 3.4% seen once. The sample was PBMCs. The receptors shown here come from a man aged 35 to 55 with multiple sclerosis.

This clonotype appeared many times. CDR3 nucleotide sequence: TGTGCCAGCCGAGGACGGGGCAATGAGCAGTTCTTC. Protein product: CASRGRGNEQFF. V usage is TRBV27 and J usage is TRBJ2-1; maybe TRBD2 (5 bases). This CDR3 spans 12 amino acids. Germline CDR1 reads MNHEY; CDR2 reads SMNVEV (reference sequence). V gave up 8 bases and J gave up 6 bases, with 11 bases separating them.

This clonotype appeared many times. The rearrangement joins TRBV24-1 to TRBJ2-7; maybe TRBD2 (6 bases). Germline CDR1 reads KGHDR; CDR2 reads SFDVKD. Trimming removed 7 bases from V and 4 bases from J, with 19 bases in between. This CDR3 region has 15 residues. CDR3 DNA sequence: TGTGCCACCAGGGCCGCGACCGGGGGTCTATACGAGCAGTACTTC. As protein: CATRAATGGLYEQYF.

This clonotype was observed many times. The chain uses TRBV20-1 and TRBJ1-4, with TRBD1 identical over 10 bases. The germline V gene has CDR1 DFQATT and CDR2 SNEGSKA (reference sequence). The CDR3 is 15 residues long. V lost 3 bases and J lost 3; bases outside the gene matches: 4. The CDR3 region is CSARRGQGSNEKLFF. The DNA of the CDR3 is TGCAGTGCTAGGAGGGGACAGGGGTCTAATGAAAAACTGTTTTTT.

This clonotype showed up just a few times. Being one base from a much bigger clone, this may be a read error. The chain has TRBV10-3 and TRBJ1-5; D not certain. Looked up from germline, CDR1 is ENHRY and CDR2 is SYGVKD. V dropped 6 bases and J dropped 12 bases, with 15 bases sitting between them. The CDR3 covers 12 residues. CDR3 amino acids: CAIRDGPSHQHF. CDR3 in DNA: TGTGCCATCAGGGACGGGCCATCGCACCAGCATTTT.

This clonotype occurred a few times. This sequence joins TRBV29-1 and TRBJ2-5; TRBD2 is a possible D gene (6 bases). Germline V gene data show CDR1 as SQVTM and CDR2 as ANQGSEA. The CDR3 has 13 residues. V was pared by 4 bases and J by 4 bases, with 13 bases between. For the CDR3, the DNA is TGCAGCGTTGTCGAACCCGGGAGAGAGACCCAGTACTTC. Its protein product is CSVVEPGRETQYF.

This clonotype was observed at least ten times. V is TRBV12-3 or TRBV12-4 and J is TRBJ2-3; tentatively, D is TRBD2 (7 bases). This CDR3 contains 16 residues. Deletions cut 6 bases from V and 3 bases from J, with 19 bases between. The CDR3 is CASSLRGGGRTDTQYF. The CDR3 DNA is TGTGCCAGCAGCCTAAGGGGGGGAGGGAGAACAGATACGCAGTATTTT.

This clonotype was recorded at least ten times. V is TRBV3-1 and J is TRBJ2-7, with D tentatively TRBD2 (6 bases). V was shortened by 4 bases and J by 3 bases, with 13 bases between the two germline ends. Germline CDR1 is LGHDT and CDR2 is YNNKEL (reference sequence). The CDR3 spans 14 residues. The CDR3 DNA sequence: TGTGCCAGCAGCCCATCGGGAGTCCACTACGAGCAGTACTTC. It is translated as CASSPSGVHYEQYF.

The J gene is TRBJ1-6, the V gene TRBV18; no clear D gene. In germline, CDR1 is KGHSH, CDR2 LQKENI. The CDR3 sequence is 15 residues long. Trimming removed 1 base from V and 5 bases from J, with 9 bases in between. This CDR3 is CASSPLRTNNSPLHF. The CDR3 DNA reads as TGTGCCAGCTCACCACTGAGAACGAATAATTCACCCCTCCACTTT.

This clonotype was observed many times. This chain uses TRBV6-5 with TRBJ2-1, with D possibly matching TRBD2 (5 bases). This CDR3 spans 14 amino acids. The V gene's germline CDR1 is MNHEY and CDR2 SVGAGI. Trimming took 3 bases from V and 3 from J, leaving 9 bases between them. The CDR3 DNA reads as TGTGCCAGCAGTTATCCGGGGAACTACAATGAGCAGTTCTTC. Protein sequence: CASSYPGNYNEQFF.

This clonotype was counted at least ten times. V gene TRBV6-6 combines with J gene TRBJ2-5; D is possibly TRBD2 (5 bases). The CDR3 has 14 amino acids. Trimming stripped 6 bases from V and 2 bases from J, with 13 bases between. Germline CDR1 MNHNY, CDR2 SVGAGI (reference sequence). CDR3 residues: CASRSFGVQETQYF. The DNA for the CDR3 is TGTGCCAGCAGGTCGTTCGGGGTTCAAGAGACCCAGTACTTC.

Many counts were recorded for this clonotype. This chain joins TRBV10-3 and TRBJ2-2; D is uncertain. V shed 11 bases and J shed 5 bases, with 15 bases lying between them. The CDR3 has 13 amino acids. Germline V gene lookup returns CDR1 ENHRY and CDR2 SYGVKD. The CDR3 DNA reads as TGTGCCTCCACACCCTTGGGTACCGGGGAGCTGTTTTTT. This gives the protein CASTPLGTGELFF.

This clonotype was seen many times. The rearrangement joins TRBV11-1 to TRBJ2-7, with a weak D call TRBD1 (5 bases). CDR1 is SGHAT and CDR2 is FQDESV in the germline V gene (reference sequence). This CDR3 has 15 amino acids. V lost 5 bases to trimming and J lost 5 bases, with 19 bases between them. CDR3 nucleotides: TGTGCCAGCAGCCCCCTCCAGGGTCTACTCCACGAGCAGTACTTC. Its protein product is CASSPLQGLLHEQYF.

This clonotype was found many times. The V and J genes are TRBV20-1 and TRBJ2-1; TRBD2 agrees at 9 bases. Germline CDR1 DFQATT, CDR2 SNEGSKA (reference sequence). This CDR3 contains 13 residues. With 3 bases clipped from V and 9 bases from J, the junction kept 6 bases outside the gene matches. The CDR3 spells CSASGLAGTEQFF. The CDR3 nucleotides read TGCAGTGCTAGTGGTCTAGCGGGGACTGAGCAGTTCTTC.

Concerning this clonotype: This may be a read error: a much more frequent sequence differs by one nucleotide. This chain connects TRBV20-1 to TRBJ2-7; D might be TRBD1 or TRBD2, each matching 5 bases. V was pared by 6 bases and J by 0 bases, with 12 bases between. Per germline, CDR1 DFQATT and CDR2 SNEGSKA (reference sequence). The CDR3 runs 13 residues. The CDR3 is CSAAEGSSYEQYF. The CDR3 region has the DNA TGCAGTGCCGCAGAGGGGTCCTCCTACGAGCAGTACTTC.

This clonotype was seen repeatedly, ten times or more. V gene TRBV7-2 combines with J gene TRBJ2-7; 8 bases fit TRBD2. Germline CDR1 SGHTA, CDR2 FQGNSA. J lost 4 bases, V lost 0 bases, and 5 bases had no gene match. This CDR3 spans 15 amino acids. The DNA of the CDR3 is TGTGCCAGCAGCTTAGCGCGGGGGGTTCAGTACGAGCAGTACTTC. Amino acids: CASSLARGVQYEQYF.

With regard to this clonotype: A much larger clone sits a single nucleotide away, making a read error possible. The CDR3 is CASSPRGGGGSTAAFF. The DNA for the CDR3 is TGCGCCAGCAGCCCCAGGGGTGGGGGGGGAAGCACTGCAGCTTTCTTT. The V and J genes are TRBV5-1 and TRBJ1-1, with D possibly TRBD1 on 6 matching bases. From germline, CDR1 is SGHRS and CDR2 YFSETQ. The CDR3 spans 16 residues.

This clonotype was recorded at least ten times. The chain links TRBV12-3 or TRBV12-4 to TRBJ2-2; 8 bases line up with TRBD2. This CDR3 region has 15 residues. With V trimmed by 6 bases and J by 5 bases, 8 bases remained unmatched. The CDR3 sequence is CASRHSGAGTGELFF. The CDR3 coding sequence is TGTGCCAGCAGACATAGCGGGGCCGGGACCGGGGAGCTGTTTTTT.

The table lists this clonotype with many counts. This chain uses TRBV12-3 or TRBV12-4 with TRBJ1-5; a possible D gene is TRBD1 (5 bases). V lost 3 bases and J 4 bases, leaving 10 bases between the germline ends. The CDR3 runs 14 residues. The CDR3 sequence is CASSFDGGNQPQHF. The CDR3 nucleotides read TGTGCCAGCAGTTTTGATGGGGGGAATCAGCCCCAGCATTTT.

This clonotype was recorded many times. This chain connects TRBV10-1 to TRBJ2-5; possible D gene TRBD2, 5 bases. The CDR3 has 16 amino acids. Germline V CDR1 and CDR2: WNHNN, SYGVQD (reference sequence). Trimming cost V 0 bases and J 7 bases, with 18 bases left between them. The CDR3 DNA reads TGCGCCAGCAGTGAGTCTCAAGGACGGGGAGTGGGGACCCAGTACTTC. This gives the protein CASSESQGRGVGTQYF.

In this sample, this clonotype turned up many times. This chain joins TRBV6-6 and TRBJ1-4; D may be TRBD1 (5 bases). CDR3 size: 14 residues. V was pared by 4 bases and J by 5 bases, with 11 bases between. Germline V gene data show CDR1 as MNHNY and CDR2 as SVGAGI (reference sequence). DNA for the CDR3: TGTGCCAGCAGTTCGCGGGGCCCAAATGAAAAACTGTTTTTT. Amino acid sequence: CASSSRGPNEKLFF.

There are a few counts of this clonotype. The chain combines TRBV29-1 with TRBJ2-1; 10 bases agree with TRBD1. Germline V gene lookup returns CDR1 SQVTM and CDR2 ANQGSEA. This CDR3 is 19 amino acids long. The V segment lost 6 bases and the J segment 2 bases; nucleotides outside the gene matches: 19. The CDR3 is CSVKLTPGQGFGAYNEQFF. The CDR3 coding sequence is TGCAGCGTAAAATTGACACCGGGACAGGGGTTTGGAGCCTACAATGAGCAGTTCTTC.

This clonotype was recorded many times. The chain employs TRBV12-3 or TRBV12-4 and TRBJ2-3; D may be TRBD2 (5 bases). There are 13 residues in the CDR3. V lost 5 bases and J lost 4, with 10 bases in between. CDR3 nucleotide sequence: TGTGCCAGCAGTCGTCGAGCGGCAGATACGCAGTATTTT. Protein product: CASSRRAADTQYF.

Remarks on this clonotype: A much more abundant neighbour one base away suggests this may be a read error. V gene TRBV7-3 combines with J gene TRBJ2-2; perhaps D is TRBD1 or TRBD2 (5 bases each). Germline CDR1 SGHTA, CDR2 FQGTGA. The CDR3 contains 16 residues. The CDR3 loop is CASSLFSRANTGEPFF. The CDR3 DNA reads TGTGCCAGCAGCTTGTTCTCCAGGGCGAACACCGGGGAGCCGTTTTTT.

This clonotype was seen repeatedly, ten times or more. This chain joins TRBV7-9 and TRBJ1-5, with 8 bases aligning to TRBD1. V trimming: 7 bases; J trimming: 6 bases; junction bases outside the gene matches: 5. The CDR3 extends over 13 amino acids. The germline V gene has CDR1 SEHNR and CDR2 FQNEAQ (reference sequence). The CDR3 sequence is CASNSGGGQPQHF. The DNA of the CDR3 is TGTGCCAGCAACTCAGGGGGCGGTCAGCCCCAGCATTTT.

Many counts were recorded for this clonotype. V is TRBV5-1 and J is TRBJ2-7; 11 nucleotides match TRBD1. The ends lost 4 bases at V and 6 bases at J; junction bases unmatched: 6. Germline CDR1 and CDR2: SGHRS and YFSETQ. The CDR3 contains 14 residues. The CDR3 region is CASSDRDRGGEQYF. In nucleotides, the CDR3 is TGCGCCAGCAGCGACCGGGACAGGGGGGGCGAGCAGTACTTC.

In this sample, this clonotype turned up once. One end of the junction is discordant with germline, which a read error may explain. J is TRBJ1-5 and V is TRBV3-1, with D perhaps matching TRBD1 (6 bases). This CDR3 contains 14 residues. Germline CDR1 and CDR2: LGHDT and YNNKEL (reference sequence). CDR3 coding DNA: TGTGCCAGCAGCCGGGGGGGGCACAATAAGACCCAGAATTTT. Protein: CASSRGGHNKTQNF.

This clonotype was seen ten or more times. This chain uses TRBV5-1 with TRBJ1-2; TRBD1 aligns across 7 bases. This CDR3 spans 16 amino acids. With V trimmed by 0 bases and J by 0 bases, 5 bases remained unmatched. Germline V gene sequence: CDR1 SGHRS, CDR2 YFSETQ. The CDR3 protein is CASSLGGTASNYGYTF. The CDR3 region has the DNA TGCGCCAGCAGCTTGGGAGGGACAGCCTCTAACTATGGCTACACCTTC.

The table lists this clonotype with many counts. The V call is TRBV3-1, the J call TRBJ2-7; D not certain. CDR3 length: 13 amino acids. The germline V gene encodes CDR1 LGHDT and CDR2 YNNKEL (reference sequence). Trimming shortened V by 7 bases and J by 3 bases, and 13 bases separated the two germline ends. For the CDR3, the DNA is TGTGCCAGCAATATGTGGGCCGACTACGAGCAGTACTTC. Translating it yields CASNMWADYEQYF.